This note documents a single T cell receptor (beta chain) sequence. Its antigen remains unidentified. Relative to the germline gene, one junction end is altered; a read error may explain this. The CDR3 regions of TCR beta were amplified from RNA transcripts. The HTBI primer set drove a first-round RT-PCR of the TCR CDR3. One entry per CDR3 protein results from TCRdb running MiXCR on the multiplex PCR reads. The sample shows 30,000 to 45,000 distinct CDR3 sequences, about 47% of them seen only once. Germline V gene lookup returns CDR1 SGHRS and CDR2 YFSETQ. The length of the CDR3 is 14 residues. The data stem from a study of T cells in Graves' hyperthyroidism and ophthalmopathy. On the study more broadly: Blood was drawn when the patient was first diagnosed and still untreated. Whole-study findings and limits: Before onset, by a median of around six months, the model predicted ophthalmopathy.

Clinicians diagnosed patients from clinical symptoms, serum thyroxine and TRAb, thyroid ultrasound and orbital computed tomography. The authors took PBMCs from roughly 10 ml fresh peripheral blood. What was sequenced was blood. The genes are TRBV5-1 and TRBJ2-7; 8 bases agree with TRBD1. The receptor was derived from a middle-aged man with Graves' ophthalmopathy. CDR3 in DNA: TGCGCCAGCAGCCCGGACAGGGAGCACTACGGGCAGTACTTC. Its protein is CASSPDREHYGQYF.